Each of the 32 T cell receptor beta chains below was sequenced from the same sample in a study of blood T cells in healthy people across ages. Alongside a J-beta primer mix, a sample-barcoded 5' primer served in a second PCR lasting 7 to 11 cycles. Using its own MiXCR run on the 5' RACE reads, TCRdb lists one record per CDR3 protein. In the table there are 800,000 or so distinct CDR3 sequences, around 62% of which are singletons. What was sequenced was blood. The receptor source for this set is a man aged 25 to 40 in good health.

The chain couples TRBV29-1 to TRBJ2-3; D uncertain. The germline CDR1 and CDR2 sequences are SQVTM and ANQGSEA. This CDR3 contains 13 residues. Between the trimmed V and J ends, which lost 4 bases and 0 bases, there was a span of 8 bases. The CDR3 DNA reads TGCAGCGTTGGACTGGGTAGCACAGATACGCAGTATTTT. This encodes CSVGLGSTDTQYF.

The chain has TRBV18 and TRBJ2-3, with 11 positions matching TRBD1. This CDR3 is built from 16 residues. J lost 4 bases, V lost 3 bases, and 6 bases had no gene match. Germline V gene sequence: CDR1 KGHSH, CDR2 LQKENI. CDR3 nucleotide sequence: TGTGCCAGCTCACCCCGGGACAGGGGGTTCGCAGATACGCAGTATTTT. It specifies CASSPRDRGFADTQYF.

This clonotype was seen a few times. The chain links TRBV4-3 to TRBJ1-4; D ambiguous. The CDR3 is made up of 13 amino acids. Germline V gene lookup returns CDR1 LGHNA and CDR2 YSLEER. The V end was cut by 1 base, the J end by 12 bases, with 12 bases between. The CDR3 reads CASSQVSAQELFF. Here the CDR3 DNA reads TGCGCCAGCAGCCAAGTTTCCGCCCAGGAACTGTTTTTT.

Comments on this clonotype: A much larger clone is a single base away; this may be a read error. The chain joins TRBV7-3 to TRBJ2-3; 10 bases align to TRBD2. Germline CDR1 reads SGHTA; CDR2 reads FQGTGA. CDR3 size: 15 residues. The DNA for the CDR3 is TGTGCCAGCAGCCCGGGACTAGCGAGCACAGATACGCGGTATTTT. This translates into CASSPGLASTDTRYF.

The chain has TRBV3-1 and TRBJ1-4; 10 nucleotides match TRBD1. The CDR3 is 15 amino acids. Trimming at V came to 5 bases and at J to 6 bases, leaving 6 bases not matched to a gene. Per germline, CDR1 LGHDT and CDR2 YNNKEL (reference sequence). CDR3 sequence: CASSETGTGDEKLFF. The CDR3 nucleotides read TGTGCCAGCAGCGAAACCGGGACAGGGGATGAAAAACTGTTTTTT.

The chain recombines TRBV3-1 with TRBJ1-1; no clear D. The CDR3 contains 16 residues. The ends were cut back, 0 bases at V and 0 bases at J, with 11 bases in the middle. From germline, CDR1 is LGHDT and CDR2 YNNKEL (reference sequence). The CDR3 protein is CASSQEDRELNTEAFF. The CDR3, as DNA: TGTGCCAGCAGCCAAGAGGACCGGGAATTGAACACTGAAGCTTTCTTT.

The CDR3 DNA follows: TGTGCCAGCAGCCAATCCAACAGGGACCCTAACTATGGCTACACCTTC. Translating it yields CASSQSNRDPNYGYTF. This chain links TRBV4-2 with TRBJ1-2; a weak D match, TRBD1 (6 bases). The V gene's germline CDR1 is LGHNA and CDR2 YNFKEQ. This CDR3 spans 16 amino acids. Trimming left V 2 bases short and J 0 bases short, with 13 bases between.

Details on this clonotype: At one boundary the junction diverges from the germline segment, which might be a read error. The chain joins TRBV5-1 to TRBJ2-3; D is ambiguous. The CDR3 is 18 amino acids. Germline values: CDR1 SGHRS, CDR2 YFSETQ. For the CDR3, the DNA is TGCGCCAGCAGCTTGGTATCGATTTTTGACTTAGGCACAGATACGCGGTATTTT. This translates into CASSLVSIFDLGTDTRYF.

This CDR3 reads CSASVRRQETQYF. The CDR3 bases are TGCAGTGCTAGTGTCCGGCGCCAAGAGACCCAGTACTTC. The chain links TRBV20-1 to TRBJ2-5, with D unresolved. The CDR3 length is 13 residues. Deletions cut 3 bases from V and 1 base from J, with 9 bases between. From germline, CDR1 is DFQATT and CDR2 SNEGSKA (reference sequence).

This clonotype showed up just a few times. The chain links TRBV7-2 to TRBJ2-1; possible D gene TRBD2, 6 bases. Germline V gene lookup returns CDR1 SGHTA and CDR2 FQGNSA. V was cut by 4 bases and J by 3 bases, with 19 bases left in between. CDR3 length equals 17 residues. The CDR3: CASSSQVIGLFYNEQFF. Written as DNA, the CDR3 is TGTGCCAGCAGCTCGCAGGTTATCGGACTATTCTACAATGAGCAGTTCTTC.

The chain uses TRBV2 and TRBJ2-5; D call uncertain. CDR3 length: 11 amino acids. Germline CDR1 and CDR2: SNHLY and FYNNEI. Trimming removed 3 bases at V and 5 bases at J, with 4 bases between. This CDR3 is CASSDEETQYF. As DNA, the CDR3 is TGTGCCAGCAGTGATGAGGAGACCCAGTACTTC.

DNA of the CDR3: TGTGCCAGCAGCTATCAAACCGGGACAGGGGTCCCTGAAGCTTTCTTT. It yields the protein CASSYQTGTGVPEAFF. The genes are TRBV13 and TRBJ1-1; 10 bases fit TRBD1. The CDR3 totals 16 residues. With 4 bases clipped from V and 6 bases from J, the junction kept 11 bases outside the gene matches. Per germline, CDR1 PRHDT and CDR2 FYEKMQ (reference sequence).

V gene TRBV12-3 or TRBV12-4 combines with J gene TRBJ2-1; 10 bases are shared with TRBD2. This CDR3 is built from 15 residues. V lost 5 bases and J lost 2; bases outside the gene matches: 3. Here the CDR3 DNA reads TGTGCCAGCAGTACCACTAGCGGGGCCTACAATGAGCAGTTCTTC. It encodes CASSTTSGAYNEQFF.

This chain joins TRBV12-3 or TRBV12-4 and TRBJ2-7; a possible D gene is TRBD2 (6 bases). The CDR3 loop spans 13 amino acids. V was pared by 3 bases and J by 5 bases, with 11 bases between. The CDR3 DNA is TGTGCCAGCAGTTTTGCGGGGCTCCACGAGCAGTACTTC. Residues: CASSFAGLHEQYF.

This clonotype turned up a few times. The gene calls are TRBV4-3 and TRBJ1-2; D not certain. V was trimmed by 0 bases and J by 4 bases, leaving 12 bases between them. This CDR3 has 15 amino acids. The germline CDR1 and CDR2 sequences are LGHNA and YSLEER. The CDR3 reads CASSQDRLKGYGYTF. CDR3 in DNA: TGCGCCAGCAGCCAAGATCGTCTCAAGGGCTATGGCTACACCTTC.

The CDR3 nucleotides are TGTGCCAGCAGCCAACTTCTAGGAGTCCCGTACGAGCAGTACTTC. Translating it yields CASSQLLGVPYEQYF. This chain uses TRBV5-5 with TRBJ2-5; D gene unclear. The J call could be wrong; TRBJ2-7 is a better fit for the DNA end. Looked up from germline, CDR1 is SGHKS and CDR2 is YYEKEE (reference sequence). The CDR3 covers 15 residues.

This clonotype was detected only once. This chain links TRBV6-6 with TRBJ2-1; 11 bases fit TRBD2. J gave up 0 bases and V 2 bases, and 3 bases lay outside the gene matches. The CDR3 totals 17 residues. Germline V gives CDR1 MNHNY, CDR2 SVGAGI (reference sequence). DNA of the CDR3: TGTGCCAGCAGTTACGCTAGCGGGGGGAGCTCCTACAATGAGCAGTTCTTC. This sequence encodes CASSYASGGSSYNEQFF.

This clonotype has a handful of counts. The rearrangement links TRBV6-2 or TRBV6-3 to TRBJ2-3; D remains ambiguous. The CDR3 consists of 16 residues. The V end lost 2 bases, the J end lost 2 bases, and 14 bases lay between the germline ends. Per germline, CDR1 MNHEY and CDR2 SVGEGT. The DNA of the CDR3 is TGTGCCAGCAGTTACAGCCCAAACAGCCACACAGATACGCAGTATTTT. Protein sequence: CASSYSPNSHTDTQYF.

The chain recombines TRBV12-3 or TRBV12-4 with TRBJ2-5; TRBD2 is a possible D gene (6 bases). CDR3 length equals 16 residues. Trimming took off 3 bases at V and 5 bases at J, with 19 bases between the two ends. CDR3: CASSFSVGRIKETQYF. The CDR3 DNA reads as TGTGCCAGCAGTTTTTCGGTAGGGAGGATAAAGGAGACCCAGTACTTC.

This CDR3 reads CASSPHRGGTLYNEQFF. CDR3 nucleotides: TGTGCCAGCAGCCCCCACCGAGGGGGGACTCTCTACAATGAGCAGTTCTTC. This rearrangement joins TRBV7-2 to TRBJ2-1; D possibly uses TRBD1 or TRBD2 (6 bases each). This CDR3 has 17 amino acids. The V gene's germline CDR1 is SGHTA and CDR2 FQGNSA. Trimming took 5 bases from V and 3 from J, leaving 20 bases between them.

The V and J genes are TRBV28 and TRBJ2-5; D tentatively reads TRBD1 or TRBD2 (6 bases each). The DNA end is a closer match to TRBJ2-7, so the J assignment may be wrong. The CDR3 is 15 residues long. Germline lookup yields CDR1 MDHEN and CDR2 SYDVKM. CDR3 in amino acids: CASSPGGQGVHEQYF. In DNA, the CDR3 is TGTGCCAGCAGTCCCGGGGGACAAGGGGTCCACGAGCAGTACTTC.

This clonotype was picked up a small number of times. This rearrangement joins TRBV20-1 to TRBJ2-6; no definite D call. V dropped 6 bases and J dropped 0 bases, with 18 bases sitting between them. This CDR3 has 17 amino acids. The germline V gene encodes CDR1 DFQATT and CDR2 SNEGSKA (reference sequence). This CDR3 is CSAPGRRGVSGANVLTF. Written as DNA, the CDR3 is TGCAGTGCGCCCGGCCGAAGAGGAGTCTCTGGGGCCAACGTCCTGACTTTC.

The chain joins TRBV10-3 to TRBJ2-7, with 7 bases identical to TRBD2. This CDR3 spans 13 amino acids. The V and J ends lost 6 bases and 6 bases, in that order; junction bases with no gene match: 8. Germline V gene data show CDR1 as ENHRY and CDR2 as SYGVKD. The CDR3 bases are TGTGCCATCAGCACACCCCCGGGAGGCGAGCAGTACTTC. Translating it yields CAISTPPGGEQYF.

This clonotype occurred a few times. The V call is TRBV6-2 or TRBV6-3, the J call TRBJ2-1, with TRBD1 matching 8 bases. V shed 6 bases, J shed 3 bases, and the junction held 7 bases outside the gene matches. The CDR3 is 15 amino acids. Germline-derived CDR1 and CDR2 are MNHEY and SVGEGT. The CDR3 loop reads CASRHGQGNYNEQFF. CDR3 DNA: TGTGCCAGCAGACACGGACAGGGAAACTACAATGAGCAGTTCTTC.

This clonotype was seen once. This chain links TRBV29-1 with TRBJ1-2, with D uncertain. V gave up 4 bases and J gave up 3 bases, with 9 bases separating them. Germline V lookup: CDR1 SQVTM, CDR2 ANQGSEA. This CDR3 has 12 amino acids. The CDR3 spells CSVVTQHYGYTF. In nucleotides, the CDR3 is TGCAGCGTTGTGACCCAGCACTATGGCTACACCTTC.

In its sample, this clonotype was seen once. The V and J genes are TRBV14 and TRBJ2-1; maybe TRBD2 (6 bases). Germline CDR1 and CDR2: SGHDN and FVKESK. Trimming left V 0 bases short and J 8 bases short, with 17 bases between. The CDR3 is 16 amino acids. The CDR3 spells CASSQDGGLLSDEQFF. The CDR3, as DNA: TGTGCCAGCAGCCAAGACGGGGGACTTCTCTCGGATGAGCAGTTCTTC.

The chain recombines TRBV20-1 with TRBJ2-4, with a weak D call TRBD2 (6 bases). The J call is uncertain, as TRBJ2-5 better fits the DNA end. CDR3 length: 13 amino acids. Germline V lookup: CDR1 DFQATT, CDR2 SNEGSKA (reference sequence). This CDR3 is CSASGGNQETQYF. The CDR3 DNA is TGCAGTGCTAGCGGGGGTAACCAAGAGACCCAGTACTTC.

The chain recombines TRBV29-1 with TRBJ2-1, with unresolved D. This CDR3 region has 14 residues. Germline-derived CDR1 and CDR2 are SQVTM and ANQGSEA. V lost 4 bases, J lost 3 bases, and 13 bases lay in between. Written as DNA, the CDR3 is TGCAGCGTTGGGGTGGGCCGTCTCTACAATGAGCAGTTCTTC. Its translation is CSVGVGRLYNEQFF.

The rearrangement joins TRBV28 to TRBJ2-7; D perhaps matches TRBD2 (6 bases). The V and J ends lost 6 bases and 6 bases respectively, with 15 bases between them. The CDR3 has 13 residues. Germline loops: CDR1 MDHEN, CDR2 SYDVKM. This chain's CDR3 is CASSWGTHSEQYF. The CDR3 DNA reads TGTGCCAGCAGCTGGGGGACTCACAGCGAGCAGTACTTC.

The DNA for the CDR3 is TGTGCCAGCAGCCCAAGAGGGTCCCCTACGGCGGAGACCCAGTACTTC. Its translation is CASSPRGSPTAETQYF. V usage is TRBV9 and J usage is TRBJ2-5; tentatively, D is TRBD2 (5 bases). Per the germline V gene, CDR1 is SGDLS and CDR2 is YYNGEE. This CDR3 is built from 16 residues. V was trimmed by 4 bases and J by 5 bases, leaving 21 bases between them.

The rearrangement uses TRBV9 and TRBJ1-1; a possible D gene is TRBD1 (5 bases). There are 13 residues in the CDR3. Germline CDR1 and CDR2: SGDLS and YYNGEE. With 5 bases removed from V and 2 bases from J, the gap between germline ends came to 10 bases. CDR3 protein: CASSAQGNTEAFF. The CDR3, as DNA: TGTGCCAGCAGTGCCCAGGGAAACACTGAAGCTTTCTTT.

This chain links TRBV6-1 with TRBJ1-2; D call uncertain. The ends were cut back, 8 bases at V and 6 bases at J, with 19 bases in the middle. Germline CDR1 is MNHNS and CDR2 is SASEGT. This CDR3 contains 14 residues. The CDR3 spells CASAQSWLADGYTF. The DNA for the CDR3 is TGTGCCAGCGCTCAGAGTTGGTTAGCCGATGGCTACACCTTC.